A single sample is the source of the 27 T cell receptor beta chains below, sequenced in a study of T-cell reconstitution after alpha-beta-depleted transplantation in children. Unique molecular identifiers were incorporated into the prepared TCRbeta library. TCRdb reprocessed the PCR reads with MiXCR, giving one entry per CDR3 protein. The top ten hold about 30% of the sample, which has around 200,000 distinct CDR3 sequences, 9.5% to 13% seen once. Sequencing was performed on PBMCs, taken before TCRalphabeta/CD19-depleted stem cell transplant. These TCRs come from a child in the first two years of life with acute myeloid leukemia, due to receive a stem cell transplant.

V and J are TRBV11-2 and TRBJ2-1; 7 nucleotides match TRBD2. CDR1 and CDR2 from the germline V gene are SGHAT and FQNNGV. V lost 7 bases, J lost 5 bases, and 11 bases stayed unmatched. CDR3 size: 15 residues. The CDR3 protein is CASTQGGGVNNEQFF. For the CDR3, the DNA is TGTGCCAGCACCCAAGGTGGGGGGGTCAACAATGAGCAGTTCTTC. The whole variable domain, filled in from reference TRBV11-2 and TRBJ2-1, reads EAGVAQSPRYKIIEKRQSVAFWCNPISGHATLYWYQQILGQGPKLLIQFQNNGVVDDSQLPKDRFSAERLKGVDSTLKIQPAKLEDSAVYLCASTQGGGVNNEQFFGPGTRLTVL.

The rearrangement links TRBV7-9 to TRBJ2-1; 9 bases are shared with TRBD2. CDR3 length: 17 residues. V gave up 0 bases and J gave up 3 bases; unmatched junction bases: 6. Looked up from germline, CDR1 is SEHNR and CDR2 is FQNEAQ (reference sequence). Here the CDR3 DNA reads TGTGCCAGCAGCTTAGCGTCTAGCGGGAAACTCTACAATGAGCAGTTCTTC. Translating it yields CASSLASSGKLYNEQFF.

This clonotype was counted ten times or more. This chain uses TRBV5-1 with TRBJ2-7, with 15 bases that match TRBD2. With 3 bases clipped from V and 2 bases from J, the junction kept 3 bases outside the gene matches. The CDR3 runs to 16 residues. CDR1 is SGHRS and CDR2 is YFSETQ in the germline V gene. Written as DNA, the CDR3 is TGCGCCAGCAGCTCCCGGACTAGCGGGGGGGCCTACGAGCAGTACTTC. Translated, it gives CASSSRTSGGAYEQYF.

There are many counts of this clonotype. The chain uses TRBV11-2 and TRBJ2-1; weak D call: TRBD1 (5 bases). This CDR3 is built from 21 residues. Trimming took off 0 bases at V and 1 base at J, with 25 bases between the two ends. Germline loops: CDR1 SGHAT, CDR2 FQNNGV. Written as DNA, the CDR3 is TGTGCCAGCAGCTTAGATCTCCCCGACAGTAGTCTTACTCATTCCTACAATGAGCAGTTCTTC. Its translation: CASSLDLPDSSLTHSYNEQFF. Combining the CDR3 with reference TRBV11-2 and TRBJ2-1 gives the whole variable domain EAGVAQSPRYKIIEKRQSVAFWCNPISGHATLYWYQQILGQGPKLLIQFQNNGVVDDSQLPKDRFSAERLKGVDSTLKIQPAKLEDSAVYLCASSLDLPDSSLTHSYNEQFFGPGTRLTVL.

This clonotype was picked up many times. V gene TRBV5-1 combines with J gene TRBJ2-3; 10 nucleotides agree with TRBD2. The CDR3 loop spans 14 amino acids. The J segment lost 5 bases and the V segment lost 4 bases, leaving 4 bases of the junction unmatched. Germline lookup yields CDR1 SGHRS and CDR2 YFSETQ. This CDR3 is CASSPIAGGDTQYF. In DNA form, the CDR3 reads TGCGCCAGCAGCCCGATAGCGGGAGGAGATACGCAGTATTTT.

J is TRBJ2-1 and V is TRBV20-1, with 12 positions matching TRBD2. CDR3 length: 16 residues. Looked up from germline, CDR1 is DFQATT and CDR2 is SNEGSKA (reference sequence). V shed 3 bases, J shed 6 bases, and the junction held 9 bases outside the gene matches. The CDR3 here is CSASMASGGARNEQFF. The CDR3 nucleotides read TGCAGTGCTAGTATGGCTAGCGGGGGGGCCCGCAATGAGCAGTTCTTC.

This clonotype was observed at least ten times. The gene calls are TRBV10-3 and TRBJ2-3, with 7 bases identical to TRBD1. The CDR3 is 14 residues long. Germline values: CDR1 ENHRY, CDR2 SYGVKD. V lost 5 bases and J lost 4; bases outside the gene matches: 6. CDR3 region: CAISHDRAPDTQYF. The CDR3 bases are TGTGCCATCAGTCATGACAGGGCGCCAGATACGCAGTATTTT.

The table lists this clonotype with many counts. The genes are TRBV7-2 and TRBJ2-5; D is uncertain. Germline V gives CDR1 SGHTA, CDR2 FQGNSA. The CDR3 is 15 amino acids. The ends were cut back, 7 bases at V and 4 bases at J, with 19 bases in the middle. For the CDR3, the DNA is TGTGCCAGCACCCTGGTAGGCAGCACAGTAGAGACCCAGTACTTC. Protein product: CASTLVGSTVETQYF.

In this sample, this clonotype turned up many times. J is TRBJ2-2 and V is TRBV9; 7 positions match TRBD1. V gave up 3 bases and J gave up 7 bases; unmatched junction bases: 12. CDR3 length: 16 amino acids. The germline gives CDR1 SGDLS, CDR2 YYNGEE. CDR3 coding DNA: TGTGCCAGCAGCGCCAGGGGGACAGCACCCGGCGGGGAGCTGTTTTTT. Encoded protein: CASSARGTAPGGELFF. The full variable domain, its missing parts supplied by reference TRBV9 and TRBJ2-2, is DSGVTQTPKHLITATGQRVTLRCSPRSGDLSVYWYQQSLDQGLQFLIQYYNGEERAKGNILERFSAQQFPDLHSELNLSSLELGDSALYFCASSARGTAPGGELFFGEGSRLTVL.

This clonotype turned up a few times. V is TRBV19 and J is TRBJ2-5, with 10 bases fitting TRBD2. This CDR3 region has 14 residues. The junction had 3 bases not matched to a gene; V was cut back by 4 bases and J by 4 bases. CDR1 and CDR2 (germline): LNHDA, SQIVND (reference sequence). CDR3 region: CASSTRLAGETQYF. The CDR3 DNA reads as TGTGCCAGTAGTACCAGACTAGCGGGAGAGACCCAGTACTTC.

V is TRBV7-9 and J is TRBJ2-7; D not certain. The CDR3 extends over 15 amino acids. Germline CDR1 and CDR2: SEHNR and FQNEAQ (reference sequence). The V end lost 4 bases, the J end lost 3 bases, and 16 bases lay between the germline ends. The CDR3 region is CASSSEVLDLYEQYF. CDR3 bases: TGTGCCAGCAGCTCCGAAGTCCTAGACCTCTACGAGCAGTACTTC.

As to this clonotype: A read error may explain this, as a much larger clone is one base away. The genes are TRBV24-1 and TRBJ2-7; a possible D gene is TRBD1 (6 bases). The CDR3 length is 13 residues. Germline V CDR1 and CDR2: KGHDR, SFDVKD. DNA of the CDR3: TGTACCACAGGGTCCGGGGAGACCTACGAGCAGTACTTC. This translates into CTTGSGETYEQYF.

This clonotype came up many times. V gene TRBV5-1 combines with J gene TRBJ1-2; TRBD1 matches at 11 bases. CDR1 and CDR2 from the germline V gene are SGHRS and YFSETQ. This CDR3 contains 18 residues. V was clipped by 3 bases and J by 6 bases; unmatched bases: 16. The CDR3: CASSSRTRLDRGLDGYTF. The CDR3 DNA is TGCGCCAGCAGCTCCCGCACTAGATTGGACAGGGGGCTGGATGGCTACACCTTC.

This clonotype has ten or more counts. The chain is built from TRBV3-1 and TRBJ2-3; D gene unclear. CDR3 length: 13 residues. Germline V gene data show CDR1 as LGHDT and CDR2 as YNNKEL (reference sequence). V was shortened by 4 bases and J by 5 bases, with 10 bases between the two germline ends. The CDR3 sequence: CASSRVRGDTQYF. CDR3 DNA sequence: TGTGCCAGCAGCCGTGTGAGAGGAGATACGCAGTATTTT.

This clonotype was observed at least ten times. This chain links TRBV27 with TRBJ1-3; D gene uncertain. This CDR3 contains 14 residues. Trimming shortened V by 2 bases and J by 0 bases, and 5 bases separated the two germline ends. In germline, CDR1 is MNHEY, CDR2 SMNVEV (reference sequence). CDR3 DNA: TGTGCCAGCAGTTTAGGCCCCTCTGGAAACACCATATATTTT. This codes for CASSLGPSGNTIYF.

This clonotype was seen ten or more times. V usage is TRBV6-2 or TRBV6-3 and J usage is TRBJ2-7; possible D gene TRBD1, 6 bases. Per germline, CDR1 MNHEY and CDR2 SVGEGT. The V and J ends lost 1 base and 1 base respectively, with 11 bases between them. CDR3 length equals 15 residues. As DNA, the CDR3 is TGTGCCAGCAGTTACTTCGACAGGAATTCCTACGAGCAGTACTTC. It translates to CASSYFDRNSYEQYF.

V gene TRBV5-1 combines with J gene TRBJ2-6; weak D call: TRBD1 (5 bases). Per the germline V gene, CDR1 is SGHRS and CDR2 is YFSETQ. The V end was cut by 0 bases, the J end by 4 bases, with 14 bases between. The CDR3 is 17 amino acids. The CDR3 reads CASSLGAGLSGANVLTF. In nucleotides, the CDR3 is TGCGCCAGCAGCTTGGGAGCAGGGCTGAGCGGGGCCAACGTCCTGACTTTC.

This clonotype was observed at least ten times. V is TRBV5-6 and J is TRBJ2-1; 10 nucleotides align to TRBD1. After removal of 6 bases from V and 7 bases from J, the junction contained 4 bases not matched to a gene. This CDR3 spans 13 amino acids. Per germline, CDR1 SGHDT and CDR2 YYEEEE. CDR3 in amino acids: CASKGQGSNEQFF. CDR3 in DNA: TGTGCCAGCAAGGGACAGGGGTCGAATGAGCAGTTCTTC.

The sample holds one count of this clonotype. One base away lies a much larger clone, so this may be a sequencing read error. The rearrangement uses TRBV28 and TRBJ2-1, with D tentatively TRBD2 (6 bases). The CDR3 totals 14 residues. The germline V gene encodes CDR1 MDHEN and CDR2 SYDVKM. The CDR3 DNA follows: TGTGCCCGCAGTTTGGACTACCCTTACAATGAGCAGTTCTTC. Protein product: CARSLDYPYNEQFF.

The sample holds many counts of this clonotype. V and J are TRBV29-1 and TRBJ2-7; 7 nucleotides match TRBD1. V lost 7 bases, J lost 1 base, and 13 bases stayed unmatched. The CDR3 loop spans 15 amino acids. The germline V gene has CDR1 SQVTM and CDR2 ANQGSEA. The CDR3 bases are TGCAGCGCCAAGCTCCTCTCAGGGGGATCCTACGAGCAGTACTTC. Translating it yields CSAKLLSGGSYEQYF.

This clonotype occurred many times. The V and J genes are TRBV5-1 and TRBJ2-3, with no clear D. CDR3 length equals 15 residues. Germline CDR1 reads SGHRS; CDR2 reads YFSETQ. Trimming removed 3 bases at V and 2 bases at J, with 13 bases between. CDR3 in amino acids: CASSSSIPHTDTQYF. The CDR3 DNA follows: TGCGCCAGCAGCTCGAGCATACCGCACACAGATACGCAGTATTTT.

The sample holds a few counts of this clonotype. V gene TRBV5-1 combines with J gene TRBJ1-5, with D unclear. CDR3 length equals 14 residues. V was clipped by 0 bases and J by 2 bases, with 6 bases between them. Germline CDR1 and CDR2: SGHRS and YFSETQ. The CDR3 reads CASSLGEGNQPQHF. The CDR3 DNA follows: TGCGCCAGCAGCTTGGGGGAAGGCAATCAGCCCCAGCATTTT.

This clonotype was detected many times. The chain couples TRBV5-1 to TRBJ1-2; perhaps TRBD1 as D (5 bases). V lost 1 base and J lost 8, with 18 bases in between. The CDR3 is made up of 15 amino acids. Looked up from germline, CDR1 is SGHRS and CDR2 is YFSETQ. As DNA, the CDR3 is TGCGCCAGCAGCTTGTCTCGGCGGGGGTCAGGAGGCTACACCTTC. Translating it yields CASSLSRRGSGGYTF.

V and J are TRBV20-1 and TRBJ2-1; D gene ambiguous. The V and J ends lost 3 bases and 2 bases respectively, with 8 bases between them. This CDR3 contains 13 residues. Germline V gene sequence: CDR1 DFQATT, CDR2 SNEGSKA (reference sequence). The DNA for the CDR3 is TGCAGTGCTAGCCCCGGTGCCTACAATGAGCAGTTCTTC. It specifies CSASPGAYNEQFF.

This clonotype was detected only a few times. The chain is built from TRBV9 and TRBJ2-5; 7 nucleotides match TRBD1. This CDR3 contains 15 residues. V dropped 4 bases and J dropped 5; count of bases not matched to a gene: 11. Germline V gene data show CDR1 as SGDLS and CDR2 as YYNGEE. The CDR3 nucleotides read TGTGCCAGCAGCACCCAACAGGGGATAGGTGAGACCCAGTACTTC. Protein: CASSTQQGIGETQYF.

The V call is TRBV5-1, the J call TRBJ2-3, with a possible D match to TRBD1 (6 bases). CDR1 and CDR2 (germline): SGHRS, YFSETQ. There are 17 residues in the CDR3. The ends were cut back, 3 bases at V and 1 base at J, with 18 bases in the middle. The CDR3 region has the DNA TGCGCCAGCAGCTCCAATATACAGGGTCGGGGCACAGATACGCAGTATTTT. It is translated as CASSSNIQGRGTDTQYF.

This clonotype was seen more than once but under ten times. V is TRBV7-9 and J is TRBJ1-2; D call uncertain. The length of the CDR3 is 14 residues. The germline V gene encodes CDR1 SEHNR and CDR2 FQNEAQ (reference sequence). V was clipped by 7 bases and J by 6 bases, with 18 bases between them. CDR3 sequence: CASTILLGKDGYTF. The CDR3 DNA reads TGTGCCAGCACCATCTTATTGGGGAAGGATGGCTACACCTTC.